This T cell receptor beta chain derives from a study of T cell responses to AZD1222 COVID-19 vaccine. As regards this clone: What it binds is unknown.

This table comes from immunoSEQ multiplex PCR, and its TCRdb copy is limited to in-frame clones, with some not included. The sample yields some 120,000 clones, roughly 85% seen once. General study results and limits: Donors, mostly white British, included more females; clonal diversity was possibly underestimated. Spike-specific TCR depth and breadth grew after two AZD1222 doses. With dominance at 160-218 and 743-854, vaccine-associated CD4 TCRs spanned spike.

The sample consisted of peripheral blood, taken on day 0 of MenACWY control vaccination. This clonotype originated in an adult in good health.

The CDR3 loop is CASSQGVAGGPGNEQFF. The CDR3 coding sequence is TGTGCCAGCAGCCAAGGGGTTGCGGGAGGCCCTGGCAATGAGCAGTTCTTC. This sequence joins TRBV14 and TRBJ2-1; 8 bases line up with TRBD2. V gave up 1 base and J gave up 6 bases; unmatched junction bases: 11. The CDR3 loop spans 17 amino acids. CDR1 SGHDN and CDR2 FVKESK come from the germline V gene.